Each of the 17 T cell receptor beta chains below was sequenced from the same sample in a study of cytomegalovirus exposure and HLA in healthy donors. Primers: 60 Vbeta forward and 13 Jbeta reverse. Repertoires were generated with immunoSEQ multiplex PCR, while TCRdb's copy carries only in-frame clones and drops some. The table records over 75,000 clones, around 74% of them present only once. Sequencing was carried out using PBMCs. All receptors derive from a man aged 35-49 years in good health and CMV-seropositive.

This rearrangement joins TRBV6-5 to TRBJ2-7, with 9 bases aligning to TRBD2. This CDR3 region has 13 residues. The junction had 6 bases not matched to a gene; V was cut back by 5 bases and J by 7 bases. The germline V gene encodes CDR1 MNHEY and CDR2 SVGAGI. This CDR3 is CASSRGLASEQYF. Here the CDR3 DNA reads TGTGCCAGCAGTCGCGGACTAGCGAGTGAGCAGTACTTC.

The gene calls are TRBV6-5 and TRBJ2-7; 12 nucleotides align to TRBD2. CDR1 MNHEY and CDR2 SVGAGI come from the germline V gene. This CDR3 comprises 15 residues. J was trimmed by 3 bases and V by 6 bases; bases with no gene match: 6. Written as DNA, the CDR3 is TGTGCCAGCAGACGGCAACTAGCGGGAGGCTACGAGCAGTACTTC. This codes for CASRRQLAGGYEQYF.

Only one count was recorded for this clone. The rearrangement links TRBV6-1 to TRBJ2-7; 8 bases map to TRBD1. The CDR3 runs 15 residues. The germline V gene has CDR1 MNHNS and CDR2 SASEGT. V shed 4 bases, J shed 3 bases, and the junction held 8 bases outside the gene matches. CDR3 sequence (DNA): TGTGCCAGCAGTGGGAGCAGGGGGCTCATCTACGAGCAGTACTTC. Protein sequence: CASSGSRGLIYEQYF.

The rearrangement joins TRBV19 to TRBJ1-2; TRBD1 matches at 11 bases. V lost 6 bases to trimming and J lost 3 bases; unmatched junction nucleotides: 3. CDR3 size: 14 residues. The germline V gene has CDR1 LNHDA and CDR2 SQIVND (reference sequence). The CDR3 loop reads CASRRTGGDYGYTF. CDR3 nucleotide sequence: TGTGCCAGTAGGAGGACAGGGGGCGACTATGGCTACACCTTC.

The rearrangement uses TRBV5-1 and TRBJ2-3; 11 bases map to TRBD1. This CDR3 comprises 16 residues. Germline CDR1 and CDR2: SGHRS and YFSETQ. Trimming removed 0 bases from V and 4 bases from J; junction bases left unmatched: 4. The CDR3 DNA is TGCGCCAGCAGCTTGGTGGGACAGGGGGTACCAGATACGCAGTATTTT. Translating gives CASSLVGQGVPDTQYF.

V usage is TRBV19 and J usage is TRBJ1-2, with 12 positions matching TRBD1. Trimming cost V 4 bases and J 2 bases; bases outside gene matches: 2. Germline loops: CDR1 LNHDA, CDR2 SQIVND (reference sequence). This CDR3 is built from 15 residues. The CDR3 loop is CASSTGTGGNYGYTF. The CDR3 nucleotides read TGTGCCAGTAGTACGGGGACAGGGGGCAACTATGGCTACACCTTC.

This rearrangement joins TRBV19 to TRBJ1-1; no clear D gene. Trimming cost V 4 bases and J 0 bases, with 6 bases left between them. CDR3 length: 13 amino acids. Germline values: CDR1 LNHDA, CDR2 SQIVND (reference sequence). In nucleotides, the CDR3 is TGTGCCAGTAGTACGGGGTTGAACACTGAAGCTTTCTTT. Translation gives CASSTGLNTEAFF.

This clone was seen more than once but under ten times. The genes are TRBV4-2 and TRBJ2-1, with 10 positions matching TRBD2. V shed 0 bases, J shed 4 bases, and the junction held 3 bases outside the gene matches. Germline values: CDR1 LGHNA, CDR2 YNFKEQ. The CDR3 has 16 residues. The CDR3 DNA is TGTGCCAGCAGCCAAGAAGGTAGCGGGGGGTACAATGAGCAGTTCTTC. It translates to CASSQEGSGGYNEQFF.

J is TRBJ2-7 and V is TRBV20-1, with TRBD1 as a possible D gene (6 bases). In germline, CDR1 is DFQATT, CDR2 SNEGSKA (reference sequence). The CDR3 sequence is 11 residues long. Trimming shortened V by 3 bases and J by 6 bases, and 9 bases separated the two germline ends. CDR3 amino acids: CSARDSPEQYF. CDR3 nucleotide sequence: TGCAGTGCTAGGGACAGCCCCGAGCAGTACTTC.

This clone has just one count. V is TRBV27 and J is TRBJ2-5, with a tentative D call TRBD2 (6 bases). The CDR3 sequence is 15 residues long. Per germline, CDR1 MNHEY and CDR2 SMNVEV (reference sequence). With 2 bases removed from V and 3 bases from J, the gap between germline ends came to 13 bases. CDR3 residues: CASSLGIGGKETQYF. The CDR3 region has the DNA TGTGCCAGCAGTTTAGGAATCGGGGGAAAAGAGACCCAGTACTTC.

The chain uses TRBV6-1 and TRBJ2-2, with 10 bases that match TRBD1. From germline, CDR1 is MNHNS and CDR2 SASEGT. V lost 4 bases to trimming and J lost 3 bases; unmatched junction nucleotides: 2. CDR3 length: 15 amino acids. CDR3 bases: TGTGCCAGCAGTGCCGGGACAGGGGACACCGGGGAGCTGTTTTTT. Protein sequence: CASSAGTGDTGELFF.

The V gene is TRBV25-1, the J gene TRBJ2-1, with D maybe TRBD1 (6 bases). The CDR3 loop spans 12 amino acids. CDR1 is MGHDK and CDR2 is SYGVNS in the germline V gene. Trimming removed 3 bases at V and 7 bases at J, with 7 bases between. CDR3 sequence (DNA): TGTGCCAGCAGTGAGACAGGTAATGAGCAGTTCTTC. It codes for CASSETGNEQFF.

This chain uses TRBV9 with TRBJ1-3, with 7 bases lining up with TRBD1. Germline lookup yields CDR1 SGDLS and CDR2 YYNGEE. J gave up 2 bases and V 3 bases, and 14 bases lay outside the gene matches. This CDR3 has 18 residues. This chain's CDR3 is CASSDRQGAPSAGNTIYF. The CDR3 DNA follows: TGTGCCAGCAGCGATCGACAGGGCGCCCCTTCAGCTGGAAACACCATATATTTT.

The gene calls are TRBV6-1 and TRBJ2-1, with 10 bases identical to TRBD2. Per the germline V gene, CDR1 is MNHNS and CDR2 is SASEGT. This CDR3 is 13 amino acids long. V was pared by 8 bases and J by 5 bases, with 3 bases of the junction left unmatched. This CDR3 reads CASPSGGHNEQFF. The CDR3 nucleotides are TGTGCCAGCCCTAGCGGGGGCCACAATGAGCAGTTCTTC.

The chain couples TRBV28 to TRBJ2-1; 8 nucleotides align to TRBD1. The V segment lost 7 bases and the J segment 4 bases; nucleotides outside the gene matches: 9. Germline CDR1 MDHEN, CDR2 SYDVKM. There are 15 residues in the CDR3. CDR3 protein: CASNGQGATYNEQFF. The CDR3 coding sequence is TGTGCCAGCAATGGCCAGGGGGCTACATACAATGAGCAGTTCTTC.

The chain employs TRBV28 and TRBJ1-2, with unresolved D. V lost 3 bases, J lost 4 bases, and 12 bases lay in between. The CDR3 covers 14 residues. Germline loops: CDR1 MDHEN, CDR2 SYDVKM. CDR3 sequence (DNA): TGTGCCAGCAGTTTGAACCCGACGGGCTATGGCTACACCTTC. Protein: CASSLNPTGYGYTF.

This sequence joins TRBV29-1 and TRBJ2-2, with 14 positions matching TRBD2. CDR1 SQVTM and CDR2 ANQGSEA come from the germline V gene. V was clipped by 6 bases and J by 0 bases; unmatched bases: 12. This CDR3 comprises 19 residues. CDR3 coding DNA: TGCAGCGTCGTAATGAGGACTAGCGGGAGGAGCCCGAACACCGGGGAGCTGTTTTTT. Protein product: CSVVMRTSGRSPNTGELFF.